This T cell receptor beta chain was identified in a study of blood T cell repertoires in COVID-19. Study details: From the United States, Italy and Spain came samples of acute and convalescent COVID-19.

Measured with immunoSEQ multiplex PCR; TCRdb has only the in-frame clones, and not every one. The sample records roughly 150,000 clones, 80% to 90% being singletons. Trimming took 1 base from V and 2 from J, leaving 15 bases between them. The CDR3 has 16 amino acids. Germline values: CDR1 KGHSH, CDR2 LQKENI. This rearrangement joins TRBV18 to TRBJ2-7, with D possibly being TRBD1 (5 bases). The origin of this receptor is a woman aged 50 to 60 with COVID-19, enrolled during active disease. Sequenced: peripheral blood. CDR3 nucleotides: TGTGCCAGCTCACCACGGTTTGAGACAGACCCCTACGAGCAGTACTTC. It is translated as CASSPRFETDPYEQYF.